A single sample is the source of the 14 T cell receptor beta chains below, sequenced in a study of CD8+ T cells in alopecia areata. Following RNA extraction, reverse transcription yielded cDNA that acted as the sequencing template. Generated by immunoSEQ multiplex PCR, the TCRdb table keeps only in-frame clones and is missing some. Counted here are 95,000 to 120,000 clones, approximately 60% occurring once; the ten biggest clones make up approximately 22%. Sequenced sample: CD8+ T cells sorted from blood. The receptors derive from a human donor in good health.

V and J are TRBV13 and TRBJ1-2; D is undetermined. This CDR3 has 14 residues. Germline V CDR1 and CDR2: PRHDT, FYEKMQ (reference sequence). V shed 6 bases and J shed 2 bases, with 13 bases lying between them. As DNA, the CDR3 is TGTGCCAGCAGTCCGGGCCCTAGGAACTATGGCTACACCTTC. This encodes CASSPGPRNYGYTF.

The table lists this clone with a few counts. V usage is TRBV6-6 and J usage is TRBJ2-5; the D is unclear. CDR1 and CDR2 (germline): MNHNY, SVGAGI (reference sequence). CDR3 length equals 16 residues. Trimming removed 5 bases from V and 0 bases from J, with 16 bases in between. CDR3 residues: CASSPMPAVYQETQYF. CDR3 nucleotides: TGTGCCAGCAGTCCAATGCCGGCAGTCTACCAAGAGACCCAGTACTTC.

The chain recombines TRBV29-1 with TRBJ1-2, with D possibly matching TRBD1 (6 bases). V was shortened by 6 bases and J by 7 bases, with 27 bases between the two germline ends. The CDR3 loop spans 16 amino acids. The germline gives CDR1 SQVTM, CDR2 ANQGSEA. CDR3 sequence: CSVASGLGQIISGYTF. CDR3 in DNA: TGCAGCGTCGCGTCGGGTCTCGGACAGATAATAAGTGGCTACACCTTC.

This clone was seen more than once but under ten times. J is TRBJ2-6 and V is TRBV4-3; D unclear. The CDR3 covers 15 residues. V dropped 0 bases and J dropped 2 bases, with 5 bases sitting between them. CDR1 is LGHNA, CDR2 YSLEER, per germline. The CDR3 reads CASSQDSAGANVLTF. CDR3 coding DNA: TGCGCCAGCAGCCAAGATTCTGCTGGGGCCAACGTCCTGACTTTC.

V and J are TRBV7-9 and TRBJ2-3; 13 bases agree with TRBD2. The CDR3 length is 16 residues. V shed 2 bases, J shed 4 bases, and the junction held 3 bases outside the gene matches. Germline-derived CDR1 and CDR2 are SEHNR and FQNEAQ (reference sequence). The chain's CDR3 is CASSLRLAGGSDTQYF. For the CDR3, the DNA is TGTGCCAGCAGCTTAAGACTAGCGGGGGGTTCAGATACGCAGTATTTT.

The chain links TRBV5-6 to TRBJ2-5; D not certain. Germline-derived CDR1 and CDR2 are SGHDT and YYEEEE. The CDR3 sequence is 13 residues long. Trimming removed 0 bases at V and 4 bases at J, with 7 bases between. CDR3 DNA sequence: TGTGCCAGCAGCTTGGGCTGGGGAGAGACCCAGTACTTC. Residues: CASSLGWGETQYF.

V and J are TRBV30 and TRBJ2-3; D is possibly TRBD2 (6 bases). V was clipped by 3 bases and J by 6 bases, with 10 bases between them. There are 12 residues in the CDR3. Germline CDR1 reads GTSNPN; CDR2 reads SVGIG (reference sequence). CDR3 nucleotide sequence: TGTGCCTGGAGCCCGGGGGAGGATACGCAGTATTTT. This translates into CAWSPGEDTQYF.

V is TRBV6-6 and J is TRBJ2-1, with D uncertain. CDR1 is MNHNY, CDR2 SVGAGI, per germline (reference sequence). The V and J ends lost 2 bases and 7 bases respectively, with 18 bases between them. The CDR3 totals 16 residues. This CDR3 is CASSYLGSTGRNEQFF. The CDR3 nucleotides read TGTGCCAGCAGTTACCTCGGGTCCACCGGGCGGAATGAGCAGTTCTTC.

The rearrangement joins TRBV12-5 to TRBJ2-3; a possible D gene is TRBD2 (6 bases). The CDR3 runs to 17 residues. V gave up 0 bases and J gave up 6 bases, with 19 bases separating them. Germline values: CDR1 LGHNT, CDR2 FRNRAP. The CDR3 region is CASGLVSGSGINDTQYF. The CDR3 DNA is TGTGCTAGTGGTTTGGTATCGGGTAGCGGAATTAATGATACGCAGTATTTT.

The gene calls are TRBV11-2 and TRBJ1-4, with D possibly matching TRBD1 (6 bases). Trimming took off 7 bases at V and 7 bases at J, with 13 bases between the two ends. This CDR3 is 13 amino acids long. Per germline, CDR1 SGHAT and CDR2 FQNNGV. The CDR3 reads CASTTGIVEKLFF. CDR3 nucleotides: TGTGCCAGCACCACAGGGATAGTTGAAAAACTGTTTTTT.

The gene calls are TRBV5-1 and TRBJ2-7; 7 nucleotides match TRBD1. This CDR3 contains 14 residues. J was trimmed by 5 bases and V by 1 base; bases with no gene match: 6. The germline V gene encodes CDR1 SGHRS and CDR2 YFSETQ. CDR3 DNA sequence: TGCGCCAGCAGCTTGTGGGGCACAGGGGACGAGCAGTACTTC. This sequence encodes CASSLWGTGDEQYF.

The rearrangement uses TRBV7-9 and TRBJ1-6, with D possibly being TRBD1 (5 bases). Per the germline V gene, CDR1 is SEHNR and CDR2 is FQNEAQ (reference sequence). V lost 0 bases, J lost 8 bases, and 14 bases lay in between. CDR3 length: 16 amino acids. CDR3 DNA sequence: TGTGCCAGCAGCTTAGCGGTCCGACAGATAGATTCACCCCTCCACTTT. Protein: CASSLAVRQIDSPLHF.

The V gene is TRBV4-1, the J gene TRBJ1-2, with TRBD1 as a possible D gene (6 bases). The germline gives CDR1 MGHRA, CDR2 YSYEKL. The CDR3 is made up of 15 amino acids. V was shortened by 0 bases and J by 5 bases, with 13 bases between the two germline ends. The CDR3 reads CASSQEGGPAYGYTF. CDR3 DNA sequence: TGCGCCAGCAGCCAAGAGGGGGGGCCGGCGTATGGCTACACCTTC.

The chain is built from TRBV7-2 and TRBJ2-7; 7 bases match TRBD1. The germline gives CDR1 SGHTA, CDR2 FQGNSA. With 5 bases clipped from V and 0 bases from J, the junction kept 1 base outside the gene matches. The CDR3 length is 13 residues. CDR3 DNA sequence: TGTGCCAGCAGCGGGGACAGCTCCTACGAGCAGTACTTC. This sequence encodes CASSGDSSYEQYF.